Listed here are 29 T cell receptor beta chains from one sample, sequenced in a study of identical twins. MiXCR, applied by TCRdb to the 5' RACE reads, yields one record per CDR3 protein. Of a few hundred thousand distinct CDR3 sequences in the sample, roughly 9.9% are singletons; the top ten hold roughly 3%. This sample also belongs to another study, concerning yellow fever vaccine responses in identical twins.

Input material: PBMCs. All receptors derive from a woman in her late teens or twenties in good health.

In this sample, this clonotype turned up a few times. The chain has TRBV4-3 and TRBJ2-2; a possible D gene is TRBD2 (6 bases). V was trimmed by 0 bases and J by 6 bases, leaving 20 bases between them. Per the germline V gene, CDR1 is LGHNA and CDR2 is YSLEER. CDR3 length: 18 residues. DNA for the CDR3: TGCGCCAGCAGCCAAGATCGAATGACTAGACCTGGGGCCGGGGAGCTGTTTTTT. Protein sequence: CASSQDRMTRPGAGELFF.

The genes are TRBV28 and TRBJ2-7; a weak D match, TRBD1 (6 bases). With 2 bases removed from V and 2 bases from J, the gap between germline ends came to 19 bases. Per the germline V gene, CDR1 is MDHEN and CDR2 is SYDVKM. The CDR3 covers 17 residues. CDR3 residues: CASSLVLLSRGPYEQYF. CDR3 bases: TGTGCCAGCAGTTTAGTTTTACTAAGCAGGGGCCCCTACGAGCAGTACTTC.

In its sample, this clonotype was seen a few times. Here the CDR3 reads CASSTGQGSAYEQYF. Written as DNA, the CDR3 is TGTGCCAGCAGCACAGGACAGGGTAGCGCCTACGAGCAGTACTTC. The chain links TRBV7-8 to TRBJ2-7; 8 bases are a match to TRBD1. The V gene's germline CDR1 is SGHVS and CDR2 FQNEAQ. Trimming at V came to 5 bases and at J to 2 bases, leaving 8 bases not matched to a gene. This CDR3 has 15 residues.

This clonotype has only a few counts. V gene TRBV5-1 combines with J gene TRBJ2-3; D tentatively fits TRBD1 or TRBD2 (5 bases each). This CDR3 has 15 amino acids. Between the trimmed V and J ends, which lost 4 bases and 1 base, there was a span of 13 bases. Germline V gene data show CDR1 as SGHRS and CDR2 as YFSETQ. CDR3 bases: TGCGCCAGCAGCCCGGTGGTGGGGGGCACAGATACGCAGTATTTT. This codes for CASSPVVGGTDTQYF. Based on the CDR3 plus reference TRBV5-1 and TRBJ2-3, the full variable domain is KAGVTQTPRYLIKTRGQQVTLSCSPISGHRSVSWYQQTPGQGLQFLFEYFSETQRNKGNFPGRFSGRQFSNSRSEMNVSTLELGDSALYLCASSPVVGGTDTQYFGPGTRLTVL.

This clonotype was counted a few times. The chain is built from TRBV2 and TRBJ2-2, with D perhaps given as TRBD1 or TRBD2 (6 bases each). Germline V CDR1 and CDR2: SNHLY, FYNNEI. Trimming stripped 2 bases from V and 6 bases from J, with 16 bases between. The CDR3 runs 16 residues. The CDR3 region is CASSERWGAAPGELFF. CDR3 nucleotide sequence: TGTGCCAGCAGTGAAAGGTGGGGGGCCGCTCCCGGGGAGCTGTTTTTT.

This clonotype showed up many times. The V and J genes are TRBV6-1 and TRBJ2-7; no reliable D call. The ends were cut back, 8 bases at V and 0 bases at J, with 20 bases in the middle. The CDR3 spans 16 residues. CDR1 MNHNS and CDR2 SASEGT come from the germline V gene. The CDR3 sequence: CASQSRTRRGSYEQYF. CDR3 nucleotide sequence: TGTGCCAGCCAGTCGCGGACCCGCAGAGGCTCCTACGAGCAGTACTTC.

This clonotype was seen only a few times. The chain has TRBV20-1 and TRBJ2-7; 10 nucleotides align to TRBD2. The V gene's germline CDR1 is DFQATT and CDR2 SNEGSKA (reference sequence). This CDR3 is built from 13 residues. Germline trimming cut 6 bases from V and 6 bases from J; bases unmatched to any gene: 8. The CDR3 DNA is TGCAGTGCCCGCGGGACTAGCGCTTTCGAGCAGTACTTC. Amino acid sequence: CSARGTSAFEQYF.

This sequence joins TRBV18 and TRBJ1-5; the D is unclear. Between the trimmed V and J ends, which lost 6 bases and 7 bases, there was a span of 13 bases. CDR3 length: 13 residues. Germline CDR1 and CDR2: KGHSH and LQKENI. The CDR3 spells CASSHDPDQPQHF. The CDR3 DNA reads TGTGCCAGCTCGCACGACCCCGACCAGCCCCAGCATTTT.

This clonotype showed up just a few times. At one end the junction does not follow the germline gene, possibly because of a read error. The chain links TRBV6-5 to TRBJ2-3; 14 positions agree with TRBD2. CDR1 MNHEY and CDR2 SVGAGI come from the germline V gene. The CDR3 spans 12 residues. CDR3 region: CASRGTSGGQAF. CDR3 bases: TGTGCCAGCAGGGGGACTAGCGGGGGACAGGCTTTT.

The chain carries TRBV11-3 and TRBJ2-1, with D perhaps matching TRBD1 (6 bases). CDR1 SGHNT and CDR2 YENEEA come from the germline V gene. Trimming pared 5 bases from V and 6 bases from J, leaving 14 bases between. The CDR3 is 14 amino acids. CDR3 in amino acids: CASSHKGTRNEQFF. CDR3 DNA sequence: TGTGCCAGCAGCCACAAAGGGACACGCAATGAGCAGTTCTTC.

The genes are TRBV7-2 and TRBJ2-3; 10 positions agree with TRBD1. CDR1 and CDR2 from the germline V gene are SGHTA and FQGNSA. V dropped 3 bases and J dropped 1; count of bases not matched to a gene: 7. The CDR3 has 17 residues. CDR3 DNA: TGTGCCAGCAGCTTTCGACAGGGGGCCTCGGGCACAGATACGCAGTATTTT. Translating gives CASSFRQGASGTDTQYF. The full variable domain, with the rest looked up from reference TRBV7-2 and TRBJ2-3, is GAGVSQSPSNKVTEKGKDVELRCDPISGHTALYWYRQSLGQGLEFLIYFQGNSAPDKSGLPSDRFSAERTGGSVSTLTIQRTQQEDSAVYLCASSFRQGASGTDTQYFGPGTRLTVL.

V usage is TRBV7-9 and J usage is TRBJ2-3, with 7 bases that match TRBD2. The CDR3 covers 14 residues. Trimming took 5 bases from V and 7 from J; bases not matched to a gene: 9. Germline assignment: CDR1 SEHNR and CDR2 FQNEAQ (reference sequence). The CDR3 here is CASSPTRGLNTQYF. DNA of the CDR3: TGTGCCAGCAGCCCGACGCGGGGGTTGAATACGCAGTATTTT.

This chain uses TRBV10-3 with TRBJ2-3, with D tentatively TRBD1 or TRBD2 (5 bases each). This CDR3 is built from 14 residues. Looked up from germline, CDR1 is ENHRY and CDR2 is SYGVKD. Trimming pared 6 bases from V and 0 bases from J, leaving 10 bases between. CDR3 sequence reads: CAISGATSTDTQYF. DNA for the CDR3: TGTGCCATCAGCGGGGCCACTAGCACAGATACGCAGTATTTT.

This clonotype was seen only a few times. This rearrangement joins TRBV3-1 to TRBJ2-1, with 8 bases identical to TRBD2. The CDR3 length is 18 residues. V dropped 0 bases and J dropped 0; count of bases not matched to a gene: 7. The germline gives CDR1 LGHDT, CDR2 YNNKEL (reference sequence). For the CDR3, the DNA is TGTGCCAGCAGCCAAGAATCCGGGGGGGGGAGCTCCTACAATGAGCAGTTCTTC. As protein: CASSQESGGGSSYNEQFF.

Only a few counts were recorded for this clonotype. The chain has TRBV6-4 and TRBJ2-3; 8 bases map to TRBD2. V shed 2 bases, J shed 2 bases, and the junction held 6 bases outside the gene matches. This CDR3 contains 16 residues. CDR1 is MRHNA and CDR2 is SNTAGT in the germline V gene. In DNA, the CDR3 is TGTGCCAGCAGTGACGGGCCGGGAGGGGTCACAGATACGCAGTATTTT. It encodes CASSDGPGGVTDTQYF.

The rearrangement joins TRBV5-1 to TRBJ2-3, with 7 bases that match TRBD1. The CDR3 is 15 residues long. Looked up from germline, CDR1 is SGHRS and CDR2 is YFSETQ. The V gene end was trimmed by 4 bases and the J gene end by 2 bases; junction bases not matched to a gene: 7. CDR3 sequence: CASSLRGQNTDTQYF. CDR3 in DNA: TGCGCCAGCAGCCTGAGGGGACAGAACACAGATACGCAGTATTTT. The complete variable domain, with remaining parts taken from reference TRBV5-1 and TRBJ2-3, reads KAGVTQTPRYLIKTRGQQVTLSCSPISGHRSVSWYQQTPGQGLQFLFEYFSETQRNKGNFPGRFSGRQFSNSRSEMNVSTLELGDSALYLCASSLRGQNTDTQYFGPGTRLTVL.

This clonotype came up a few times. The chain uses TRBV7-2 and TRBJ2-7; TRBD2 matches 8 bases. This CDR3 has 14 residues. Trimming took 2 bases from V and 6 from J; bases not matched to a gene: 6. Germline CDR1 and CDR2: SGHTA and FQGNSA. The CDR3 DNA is TGTGCCAGCAGCTTAAATCGGGAGGGTGGCGAGCAGTACTTC. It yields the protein CASSLNREGGEQYF.

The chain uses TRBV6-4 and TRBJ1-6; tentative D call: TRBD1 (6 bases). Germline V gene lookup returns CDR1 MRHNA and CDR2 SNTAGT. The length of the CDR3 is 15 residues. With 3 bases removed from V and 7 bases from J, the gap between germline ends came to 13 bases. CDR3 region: CASSEASGHNSPLHF. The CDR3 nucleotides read TGTGCCAGCAGTGAAGCGTCGGGACACAATTCACCCCTCCACTTT.

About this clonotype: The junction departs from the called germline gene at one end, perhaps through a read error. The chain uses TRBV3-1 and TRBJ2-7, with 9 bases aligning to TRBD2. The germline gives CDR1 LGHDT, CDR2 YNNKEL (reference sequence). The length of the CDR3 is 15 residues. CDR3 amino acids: CACSNLAGYGYEQYF. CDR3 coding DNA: TGTGCCTGCAGCAACCTAGCGGGGTACGGCTACGAGCAGTACTTC.

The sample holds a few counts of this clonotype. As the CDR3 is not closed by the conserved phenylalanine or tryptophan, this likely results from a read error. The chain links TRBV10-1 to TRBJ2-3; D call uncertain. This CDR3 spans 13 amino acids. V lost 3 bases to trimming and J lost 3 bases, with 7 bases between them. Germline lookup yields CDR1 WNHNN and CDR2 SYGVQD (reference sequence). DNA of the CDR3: TGCGCCAGCAGTGATGCCAGTACAGATACGCAGTATATT. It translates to CASSDASTDTQYI.

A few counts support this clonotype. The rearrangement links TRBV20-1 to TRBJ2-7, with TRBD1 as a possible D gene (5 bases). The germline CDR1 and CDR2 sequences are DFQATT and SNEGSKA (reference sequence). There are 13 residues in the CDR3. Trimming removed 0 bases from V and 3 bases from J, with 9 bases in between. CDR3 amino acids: CSARDGRDYEQYF. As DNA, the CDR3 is TGCAGTGCTAGAGACGGCAGGGACTACGAGCAGTACTTC.

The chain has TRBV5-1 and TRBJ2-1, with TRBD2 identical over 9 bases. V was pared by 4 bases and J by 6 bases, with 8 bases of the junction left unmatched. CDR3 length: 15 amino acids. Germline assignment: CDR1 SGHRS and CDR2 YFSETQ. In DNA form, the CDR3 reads TGCGCCAGCAGCAGGGCGGTAGCGGGGGCCAATGAGCAGTTCTTC. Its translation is CASSRAVAGANEQFF. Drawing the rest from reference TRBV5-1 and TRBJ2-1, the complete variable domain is KAGVTQTPRYLIKTRGQQVTLSCSPISGHRSVSWYQQTPGQGLQFLFEYFSETQRNKGNFPGRFSGRQFSNSRSEMNVSTLELGDSALYLCASSRAVAGANEQFFGPGTRLTVL.

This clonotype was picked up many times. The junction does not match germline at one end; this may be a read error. The CDR3 DNA reads TGTGCCAGCAGTACCACTCACAGGGGGTATAGTTCACCCCTCCACTTT. It specifies CASSTTHRGYSSPLHF. The chain employs TRBV28 and TRBJ1-6, with TRBD1 matching over 8 bases. Germline V gene data show CDR1 as MDHEN and CDR2 as SYDVKM. This CDR3 contains 16 residues.

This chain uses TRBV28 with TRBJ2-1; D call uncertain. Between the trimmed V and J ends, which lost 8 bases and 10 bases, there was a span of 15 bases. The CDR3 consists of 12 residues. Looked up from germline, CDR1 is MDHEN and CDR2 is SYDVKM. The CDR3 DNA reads TGTGCCAGCTTAGAGCCACCCGCCGAGCAGTTCTTC. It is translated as CASLEPPAEQFF.

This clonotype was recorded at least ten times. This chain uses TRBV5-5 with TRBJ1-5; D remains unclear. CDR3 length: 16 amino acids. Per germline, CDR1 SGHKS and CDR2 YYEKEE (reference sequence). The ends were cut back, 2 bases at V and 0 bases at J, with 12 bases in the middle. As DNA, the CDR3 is TGTGCCAGCAGCTTCGCAGGATCCTATAGCAATCAGCCCCAGCATTTT. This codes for CASSFAGSYSNQPQHF.

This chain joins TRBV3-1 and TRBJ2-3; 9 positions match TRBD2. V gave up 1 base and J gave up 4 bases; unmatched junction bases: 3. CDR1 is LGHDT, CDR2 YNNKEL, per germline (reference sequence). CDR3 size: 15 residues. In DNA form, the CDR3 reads TGTGCCAGCAGCCAAGTTGCGGGGGGGGCAGATACGCAGTATTTT. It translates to CASSQVAGGADTQYF.

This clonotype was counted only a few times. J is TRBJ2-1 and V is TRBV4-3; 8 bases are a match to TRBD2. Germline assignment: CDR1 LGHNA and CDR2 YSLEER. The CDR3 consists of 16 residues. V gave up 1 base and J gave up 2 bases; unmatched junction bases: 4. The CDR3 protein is CASSQGVTSAYNEQFF. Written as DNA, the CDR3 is TGCGCCAGCAGCCAAGGCGTGACTAGCGCCTACAATGAGCAGTTCTTC.

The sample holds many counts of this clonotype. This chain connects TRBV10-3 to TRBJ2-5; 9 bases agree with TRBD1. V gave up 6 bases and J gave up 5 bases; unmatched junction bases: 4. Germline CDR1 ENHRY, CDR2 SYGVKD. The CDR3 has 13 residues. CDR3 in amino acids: CAIRGQGTETQYF. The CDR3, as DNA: TGTGCCATCAGGGGACAGGGCACCGAGACCCAGTACTTC.

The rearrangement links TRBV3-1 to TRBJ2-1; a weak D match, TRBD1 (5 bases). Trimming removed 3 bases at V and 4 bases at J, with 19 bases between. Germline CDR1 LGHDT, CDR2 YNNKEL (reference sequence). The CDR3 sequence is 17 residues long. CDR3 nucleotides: TGTGCCAGCAGCCAGGAAGCCAGGGTCGAGAAGTACAATGAGCAGTTCTTC. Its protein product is CASSQEARVEKYNEQFF.